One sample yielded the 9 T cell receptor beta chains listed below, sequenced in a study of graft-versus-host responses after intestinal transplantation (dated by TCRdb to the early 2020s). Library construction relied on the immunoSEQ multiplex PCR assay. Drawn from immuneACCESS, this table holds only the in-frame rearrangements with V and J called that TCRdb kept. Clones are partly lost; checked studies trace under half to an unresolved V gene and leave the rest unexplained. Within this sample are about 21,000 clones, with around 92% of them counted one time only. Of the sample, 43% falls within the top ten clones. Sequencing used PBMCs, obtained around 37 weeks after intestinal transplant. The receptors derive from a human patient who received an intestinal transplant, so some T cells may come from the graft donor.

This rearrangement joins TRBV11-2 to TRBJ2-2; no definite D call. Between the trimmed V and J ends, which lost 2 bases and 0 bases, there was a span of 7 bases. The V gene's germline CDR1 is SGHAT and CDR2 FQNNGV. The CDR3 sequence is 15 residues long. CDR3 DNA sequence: TGTGCCAGCAGCTTATTTAACCCGAACACCGGGGAGCTGTTTTTT. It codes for CASSLFNPNTGELFF.

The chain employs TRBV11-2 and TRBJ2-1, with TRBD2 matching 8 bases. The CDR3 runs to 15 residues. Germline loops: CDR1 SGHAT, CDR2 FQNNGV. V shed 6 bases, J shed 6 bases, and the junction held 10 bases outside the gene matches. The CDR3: CASRIAGIRVNEQFF. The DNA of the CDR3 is TGTGCCAGCAGGATAGCGGGAATACGCGTCAATGAGCAGTTCTTC.

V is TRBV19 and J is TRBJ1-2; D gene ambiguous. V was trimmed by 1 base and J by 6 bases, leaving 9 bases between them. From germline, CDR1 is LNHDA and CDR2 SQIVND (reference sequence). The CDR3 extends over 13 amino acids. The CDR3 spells CASSIGGRDGYTF. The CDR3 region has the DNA TGTGCCAGTAGTATAGGGGGAAGAGATGGCTACACCTTC.

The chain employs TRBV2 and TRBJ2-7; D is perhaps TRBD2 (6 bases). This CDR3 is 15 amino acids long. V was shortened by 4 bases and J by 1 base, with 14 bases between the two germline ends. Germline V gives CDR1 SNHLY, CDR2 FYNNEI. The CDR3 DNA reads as TGTGCCAGCAGTGGTAGTCTAGCGTTATCCTACGAGCAGTACTTC. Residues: CASSGSLALSYEQYF.

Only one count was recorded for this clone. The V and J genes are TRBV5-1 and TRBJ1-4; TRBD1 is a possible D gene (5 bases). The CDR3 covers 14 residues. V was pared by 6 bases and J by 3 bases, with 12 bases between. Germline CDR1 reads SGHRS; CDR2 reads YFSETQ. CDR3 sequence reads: CASTTGTSNEKLFF. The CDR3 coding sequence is TGCGCCAGCACCACGGGGACCTCTAATGAAAAACTGTTTTTT.

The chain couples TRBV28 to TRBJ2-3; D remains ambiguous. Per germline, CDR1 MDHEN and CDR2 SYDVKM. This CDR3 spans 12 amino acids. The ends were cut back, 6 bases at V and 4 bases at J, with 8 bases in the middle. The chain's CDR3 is CASRRLADTQYF. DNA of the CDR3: TGTGCCAGCAGAAGGTTGGCAGATACGCAGTATTTT.

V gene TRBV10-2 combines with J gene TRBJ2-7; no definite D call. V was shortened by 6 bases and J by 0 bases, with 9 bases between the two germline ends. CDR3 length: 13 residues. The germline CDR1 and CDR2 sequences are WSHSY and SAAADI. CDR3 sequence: CASRETVSYEQYF. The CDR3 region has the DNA TGCGCCAGCAGGGAAACGGTCTCCTACGAGCAGTACTTC.

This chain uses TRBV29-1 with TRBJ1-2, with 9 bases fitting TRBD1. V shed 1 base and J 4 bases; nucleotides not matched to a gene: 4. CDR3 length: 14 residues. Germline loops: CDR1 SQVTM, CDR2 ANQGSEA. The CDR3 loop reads CSVEGWTGVYGYTF. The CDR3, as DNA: TGCAGCGTTGAAGGCTGGACAGGGGTCTATGGCTACACCTTC.

CDR3 in amino acids: CASSPGTAEEKLFF. The CDR3 DNA follows: TGTGCCAGCAGCCCGGGGACAGCTGAGGAAAAACTGTTTTTT. The chain is built from TRBV9 and TRBJ1-4, with TRBD1 matching 7 bases. The CDR3 extends over 14 amino acids. In germline, CDR1 is SGDLS, CDR2 YYNGEE. The ends lost 4 bases at V and 8 bases at J; junction bases unmatched: 8.